The 8 T cell receptor beta chains in this list originate from one sample, sequenced in a study of blood T cell repertoires in COVID-19. Measured with immunoSEQ multiplex PCR; TCRdb has only the in-frame clones, and not every one. This table holds around 320,000 clones, around 92% found once. Sequencing input: peripheral blood. The origin of the receptors is a woman aged 25 to 39 with COVID-19, enrolled during active disease.

The chain has TRBV15 and TRBJ2-5; 11 nucleotides align to TRBD2. The V and J ends lost 1 base and 4 bases, in that order; junction bases with no gene match: 5. This CDR3 comprises 16 residues. CDR1 is LNHNV and CDR2 is YYDKDF in the germline V gene (reference sequence). CDR3 sequence: CATSRGLAGGSETQYF. The CDR3 nucleotides are TGTGCCACCAGCAGAGGGCTAGCGGGGGGTTCAGAGACCCAGTACTTC.

The rearrangement joins TRBV10-2 to TRBJ2-7, with 12 bases aligning to TRBD1. This CDR3 spans 15 amino acids. The junction had 8 bases not matched to a gene; V was cut back by 7 bases and J by 4 bases. The V gene's germline CDR1 is WSHSY and CDR2 SAAADI. The CDR3 nucleotides read TGCGCCAGCAATCCGGGACAGGGGGCCGTTTACGAGCAGTACTTC. Translated: CASNPGQGAVYEQYF.

This chain connects TRBV4-1 to TRBJ1-1; D gene unclear. V was trimmed by 8 bases and J by 1 base, leaving 14 bases between them. The CDR3 sequence is 14 residues long. Germline CDR1 MGHRA, CDR2 YSYEKL. CDR3 loop: CASSYPGRNTEAFF. The CDR3 bases are TGCGCCAGCTCTTACCCGGGAAGGAACACTGAAGCTTTCTTT.

The rearrangement uses TRBV27 and TRBJ2-3; the match to TRBD1 covers 7 bases. Trimming at V came to 7 bases and at J to 6 bases, leaving 13 bases not matched to a gene. The CDR3 runs 15 residues. Germline V lookup: CDR1 MNHEY, CDR2 SMNVEV (reference sequence). The CDR3 region has the DNA TGTGCCAGCAAACCGGGGACAGCCCTCATGGATACGCAGTATTTT. It encodes CASKPGTALMDTQYF.

The V gene is TRBV4-1, the J gene TRBJ2-7, with 13 bases identical to TRBD2. CDR1 and CDR2 (germline): MGHRA, YSYEKL. Trimming cost V 4 bases and J 3 bases; bases outside gene matches: 3. This CDR3 has 15 residues. Here the CDR3 reads CASSPGLAGLYEQYF. DNA of the CDR3: TGCGCCAGCAGCCCGGGACTAGCGGGGCTCTACGAGCAGTACTTC.

The chain employs TRBV11-2 and TRBJ2-5; TRBD1 is a possible D gene (5 bases). The length of the CDR3 is 15 residues. Germline V lookup: CDR1 SGHAT, CDR2 FQNNGV. The V end was cut by 1 base, the J end by 2 bases, with 11 bases between. In DNA, the CDR3 is TGTGCCAGCAGCTTAGGCGGACACAAACAAGAGACCCAGTACTTC. This gives the protein CASSLGGHKQETQYF.

The chain carries TRBV28 and TRBJ2-4, with a weak D call TRBD1 (6 bases). The CDR3 contains 14 residues. From germline, CDR1 is MDHEN and CDR2 SYDVKM. Trimming removed 9 bases at V and 0 bases at J, with 12 bases between. The CDR3 bases are TGTGCCAGTAGCGCAGGGGTAGCCAAAAACATTCAGTACTTC. As protein: CASSAGVAKNIQYF.

The chain joins TRBV18 to TRBJ2-3; D is undetermined. Trimming removed 5 bases from V and 2 bases from J, with 8 bases in between. Per germline, CDR1 KGHSH and CDR2 LQKENI. The CDR3 has 13 amino acids. This CDR3 is CASSDSVTDTQYF. CDR3 nucleotide sequence: TGTGCCAGCTCAGACTCGGTCACAGATACGCAGTATTTT.